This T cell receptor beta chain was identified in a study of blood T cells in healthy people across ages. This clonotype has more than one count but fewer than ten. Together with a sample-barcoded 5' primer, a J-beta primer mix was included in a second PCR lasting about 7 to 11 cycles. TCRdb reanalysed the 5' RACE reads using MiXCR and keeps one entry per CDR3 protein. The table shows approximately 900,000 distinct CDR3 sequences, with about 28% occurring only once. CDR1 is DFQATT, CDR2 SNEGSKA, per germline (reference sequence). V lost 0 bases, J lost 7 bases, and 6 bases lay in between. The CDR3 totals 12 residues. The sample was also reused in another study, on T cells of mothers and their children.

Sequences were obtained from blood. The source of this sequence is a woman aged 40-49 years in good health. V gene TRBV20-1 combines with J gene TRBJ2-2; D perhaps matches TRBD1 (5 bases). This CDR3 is CSARDDSGELFF. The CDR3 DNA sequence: TGCAGTGCTAGAGATGACAGCGGGGAGCTGTTTTTT.